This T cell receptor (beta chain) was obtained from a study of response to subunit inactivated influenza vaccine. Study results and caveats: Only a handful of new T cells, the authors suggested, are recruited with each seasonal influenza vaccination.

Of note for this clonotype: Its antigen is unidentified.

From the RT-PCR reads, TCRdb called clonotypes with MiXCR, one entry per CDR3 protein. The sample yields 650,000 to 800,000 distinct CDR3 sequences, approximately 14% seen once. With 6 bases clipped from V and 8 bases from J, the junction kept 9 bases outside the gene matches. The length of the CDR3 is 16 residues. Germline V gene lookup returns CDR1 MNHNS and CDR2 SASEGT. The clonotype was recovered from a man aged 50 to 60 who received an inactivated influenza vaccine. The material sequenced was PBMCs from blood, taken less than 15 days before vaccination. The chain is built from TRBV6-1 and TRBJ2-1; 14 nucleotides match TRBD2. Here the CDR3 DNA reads TGTGCCAGCAGCCCAGGACTAGCGGGAGGCTTCGATGAGCAGTTCTTC. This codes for CASSPGLAGGFDEQFF.